The sequence of this T cell receptor (beta chain) was determined in a study of T-cell reconstitution after alpha-beta-depleted transplantation in children. The CDR3 is 16 amino acids. The germline V gene has CDR1 SGHNT and CDR2 YYREEE (reference sequence). The V end lost 3 bases, the J end lost 1 base, and 13 bases lay between the germline ends. As it was prepared, the TCRbeta library received unique molecular identifiers. One entry per CDR3 protein, called by TCRdb with MiXCR from the PCR reads. The sample has approximately 390,000 distinct CDR3 sequences, approximately 11% seen once. The source was PBMCs from the stem cell graft donor, collected from the stem cell graft. The TCR sequence derives from a human donor who donated a stem cell graft to a child with acute myeloid leukemia. The chain links TRBV5-4 to TRBJ2-2; a possible D gene is TRBD1 (6 bases). The CDR3 spells CASSSGTGMNTGELFF. DNA of the CDR3: TGTGCCAGCAGCTCCGGTACAGGGATGAACACCGGGGAGCTGTTTTTT.